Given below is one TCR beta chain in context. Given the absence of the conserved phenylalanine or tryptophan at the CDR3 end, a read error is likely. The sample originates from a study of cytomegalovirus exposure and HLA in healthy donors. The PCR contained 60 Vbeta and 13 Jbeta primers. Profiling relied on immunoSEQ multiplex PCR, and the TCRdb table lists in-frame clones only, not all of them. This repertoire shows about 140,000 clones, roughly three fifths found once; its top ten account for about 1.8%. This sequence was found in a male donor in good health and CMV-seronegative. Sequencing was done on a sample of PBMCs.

The CDR3 DNA reads TGTGCCAGCAGCTTGGCAGGGGGGTTCTGGAACACTGAAGCTTTCTCT. Residues: CASSLAGGFWNTEAFS. The rearrangement links TRBV5-6 to TRBJ1-1; 7 positions match TRBD1. The length of the CDR3 is 16 residues. Trimming cost V 0 bases and J 1 base; bases outside gene matches: 6. CDR1 is SGHDT and CDR2 is YYEEEE in the germline V gene.